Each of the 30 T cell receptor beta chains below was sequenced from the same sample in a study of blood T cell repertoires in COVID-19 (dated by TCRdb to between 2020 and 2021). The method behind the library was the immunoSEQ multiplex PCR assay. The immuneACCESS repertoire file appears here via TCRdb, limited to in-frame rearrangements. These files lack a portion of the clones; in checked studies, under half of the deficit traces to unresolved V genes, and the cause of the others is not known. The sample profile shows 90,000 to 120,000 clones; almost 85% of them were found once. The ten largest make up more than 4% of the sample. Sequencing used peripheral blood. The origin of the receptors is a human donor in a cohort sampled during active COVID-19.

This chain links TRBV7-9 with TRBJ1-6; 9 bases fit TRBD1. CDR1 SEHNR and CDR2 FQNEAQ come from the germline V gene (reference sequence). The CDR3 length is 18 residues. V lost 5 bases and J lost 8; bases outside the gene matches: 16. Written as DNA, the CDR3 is TGTGCCAGCAGCCAGAATCCTCAACTACAGGGGGCTTATTCACCCCTCCACTTT. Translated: CASSQNPQLQGAYSPLHF.

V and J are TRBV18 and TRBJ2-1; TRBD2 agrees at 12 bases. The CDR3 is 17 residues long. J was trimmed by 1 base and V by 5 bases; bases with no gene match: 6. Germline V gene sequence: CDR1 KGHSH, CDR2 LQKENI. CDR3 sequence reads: CASSLRLAGESYNEQFF. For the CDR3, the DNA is TGTGCCAGCTCATTGAGACTAGCGGGAGAGTCCTACAATGAGCAGTTCTTC.

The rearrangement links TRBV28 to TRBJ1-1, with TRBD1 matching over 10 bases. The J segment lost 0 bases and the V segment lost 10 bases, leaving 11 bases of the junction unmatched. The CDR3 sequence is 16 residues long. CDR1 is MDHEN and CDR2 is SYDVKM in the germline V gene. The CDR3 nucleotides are TGTGCCACACGACGGACAGGGGGTAACATGAACACTGAAGCTTTCTTT. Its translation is CATRRTGGNMNTEAFF.

The CDR3 bases are TGCGCCAGCAGCATTGACCTCCCGGGACAGGTTGAAAAACTGTTTTTT. It translates to CASSIDLPGQVEKLFF. The genes are TRBV5-1 and TRBJ1-4; 8 positions match TRBD1. Looked up from germline, CDR1 is SGHRS and CDR2 is YFSETQ. Germline trimming cut 4 bases from V and 7 bases from J; bases unmatched to any gene: 12. The CDR3 sequence is 16 residues long.

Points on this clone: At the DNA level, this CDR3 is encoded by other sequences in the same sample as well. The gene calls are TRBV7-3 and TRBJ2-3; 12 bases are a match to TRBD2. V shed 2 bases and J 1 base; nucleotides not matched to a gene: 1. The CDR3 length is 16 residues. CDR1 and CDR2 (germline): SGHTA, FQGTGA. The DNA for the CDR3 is TGTGCCAGCAGCTTACGACTAGCGGGAGGCACAGATACGCAGTATTTT. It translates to CASSLRLAGGTDTQYF.

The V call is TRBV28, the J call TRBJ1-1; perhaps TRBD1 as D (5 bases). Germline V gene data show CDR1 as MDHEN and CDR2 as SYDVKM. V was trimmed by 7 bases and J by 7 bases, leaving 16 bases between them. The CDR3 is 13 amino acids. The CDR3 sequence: CASTTPQGDEAFF. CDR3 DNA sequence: TGTGCCAGCACCACTCCCCAGGGTGATGAAGCTTTCTTT.

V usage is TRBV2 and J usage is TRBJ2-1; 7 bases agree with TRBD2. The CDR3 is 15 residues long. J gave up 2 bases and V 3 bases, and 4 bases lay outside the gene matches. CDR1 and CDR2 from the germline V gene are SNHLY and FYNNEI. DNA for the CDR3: TGTGCCAGCAGTGAGCGGGAGTGGACCTACAATGAGCAGTTCTTC. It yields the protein CASSEREWTYNEQFF.

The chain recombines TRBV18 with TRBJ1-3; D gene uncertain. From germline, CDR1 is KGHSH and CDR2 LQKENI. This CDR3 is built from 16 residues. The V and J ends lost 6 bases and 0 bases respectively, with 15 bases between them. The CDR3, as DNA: TGTGCCAGCTCCCTAAGCCCTCCTGGCTCTGGAAACACCATATATTTT. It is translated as CASSLSPPGSGNTIYF.

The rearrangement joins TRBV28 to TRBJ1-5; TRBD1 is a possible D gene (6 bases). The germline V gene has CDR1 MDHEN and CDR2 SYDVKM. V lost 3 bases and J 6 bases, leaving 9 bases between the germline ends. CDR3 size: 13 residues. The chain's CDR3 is CASSLGGAQPQHF. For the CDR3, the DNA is TGTGCCAGCAGTTTGGGGGGGGCTCAGCCCCAGCATTTT.

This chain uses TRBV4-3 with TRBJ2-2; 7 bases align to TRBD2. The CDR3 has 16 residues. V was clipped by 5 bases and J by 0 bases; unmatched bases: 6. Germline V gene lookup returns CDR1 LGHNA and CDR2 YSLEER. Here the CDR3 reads CASSSRGSANTGELFF. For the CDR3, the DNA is TGCGCCAGCAGCAGTCGCGGGAGCGCGAACACCGGGGAGCTGTTTTTT.

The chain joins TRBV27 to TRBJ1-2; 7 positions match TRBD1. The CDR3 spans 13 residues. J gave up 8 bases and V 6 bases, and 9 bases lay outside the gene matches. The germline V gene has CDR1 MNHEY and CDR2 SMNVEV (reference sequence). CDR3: CASRGTAPVGYTF. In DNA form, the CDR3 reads TGTGCCAGCAGAGGGACAGCCCCGGTCGGCTACACCTTC.

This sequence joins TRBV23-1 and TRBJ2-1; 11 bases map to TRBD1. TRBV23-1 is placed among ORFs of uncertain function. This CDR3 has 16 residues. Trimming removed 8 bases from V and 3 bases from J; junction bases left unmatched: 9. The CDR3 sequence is CASSHPGTGGYNEQFF. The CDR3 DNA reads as TGCGCCAGCTCGCACCCCGGGACAGGGGGCTACAATGAGCAGTTCTTC.

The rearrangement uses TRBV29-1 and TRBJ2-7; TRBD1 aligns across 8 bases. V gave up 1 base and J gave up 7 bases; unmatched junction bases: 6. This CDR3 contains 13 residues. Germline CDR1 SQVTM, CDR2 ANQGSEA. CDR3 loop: CSVEGTGFGEQYV. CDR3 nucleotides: TGCAGCGTTGAAGGGACAGGGTTCGGGGAGCAGTACGTC.

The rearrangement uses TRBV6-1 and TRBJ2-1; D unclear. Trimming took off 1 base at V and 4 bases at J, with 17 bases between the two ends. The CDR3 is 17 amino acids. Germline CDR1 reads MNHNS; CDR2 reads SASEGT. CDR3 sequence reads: CASSEDGLRRRYNEQFF. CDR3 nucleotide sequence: TGTGCCAGCAGTGAAGACGGTCTCCGTCGAAGATACAATGAGCAGTTCTTC.

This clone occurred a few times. The CDR3 DNA is TGTGCCAGCAGTTTCCACTCGGGGGGAGGCTACACCTTC. Its translation is CASSFHSGGGYTF. J is TRBJ1-2 and V is TRBV27, with D perhaps matching TRBD1 (5 bases). The germline V and J ends were trimmed by 3 bases and 8 bases, with 13 bases remaining between them. The CDR3 consists of 13 residues. Germline lookup yields CDR1 MNHEY and CDR2 SMNVEV (reference sequence).

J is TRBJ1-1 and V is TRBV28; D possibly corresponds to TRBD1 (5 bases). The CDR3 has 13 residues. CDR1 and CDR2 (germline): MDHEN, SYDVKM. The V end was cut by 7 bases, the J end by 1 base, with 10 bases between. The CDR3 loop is CASKNRPNTEAFF. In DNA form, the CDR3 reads TGTGCCAGCAAGAACAGGCCGAACACTGAAGCTTTCTTT.

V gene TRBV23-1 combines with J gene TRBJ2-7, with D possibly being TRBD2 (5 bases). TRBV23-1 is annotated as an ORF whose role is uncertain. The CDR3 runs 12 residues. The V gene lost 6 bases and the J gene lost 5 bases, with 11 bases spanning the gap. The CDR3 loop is CASRATKDEQYF. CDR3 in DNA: TGCGCCAGCAGGGCGACTAAGGACGAGCAGTACTTC.

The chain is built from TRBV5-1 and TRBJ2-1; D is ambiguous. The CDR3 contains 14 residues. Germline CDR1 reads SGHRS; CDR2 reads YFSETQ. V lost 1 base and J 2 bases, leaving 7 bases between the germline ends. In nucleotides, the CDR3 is TGCGCCAGCAGCTTGTCCAGAACCTACAATGAGCAGTTCTTC. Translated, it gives CASSLSRTYNEQFF.

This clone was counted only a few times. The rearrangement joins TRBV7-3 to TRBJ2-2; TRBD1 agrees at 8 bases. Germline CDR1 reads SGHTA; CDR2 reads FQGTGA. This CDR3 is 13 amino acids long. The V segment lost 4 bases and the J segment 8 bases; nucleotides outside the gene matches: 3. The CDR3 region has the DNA TGTGCCAGCAGCTCTCAGGGGGCTGGGGAGCTGTTTTTT. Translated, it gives CASSSQGAGELFF.

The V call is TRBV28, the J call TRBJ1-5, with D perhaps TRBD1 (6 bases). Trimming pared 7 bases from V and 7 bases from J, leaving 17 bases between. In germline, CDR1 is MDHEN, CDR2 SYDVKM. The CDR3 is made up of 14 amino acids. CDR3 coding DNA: TGTGCCAGCATTTGGGGAGGGGGAAGACAGCCCCAGCATTTT. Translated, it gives CASIWGGGRQPQHF. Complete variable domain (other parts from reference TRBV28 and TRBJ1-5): DVKVTQSSRYLVKRTGEKVFLECVQDMDHENMFWYRQDPGLGLRLIYFSYDVKMKEKGDIPEGYSVSREKKERFSLILESASTNQTSMYLCASIWGGGRQPQHFGDGTRLSIL.

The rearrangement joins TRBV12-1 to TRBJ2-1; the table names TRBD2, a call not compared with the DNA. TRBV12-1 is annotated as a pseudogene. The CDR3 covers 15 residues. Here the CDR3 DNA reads TGTGCCAGCAGCTTTGGACTAGCGGACATCAATGAGCAGTTCTTC. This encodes CASSFGLADINEQFF.

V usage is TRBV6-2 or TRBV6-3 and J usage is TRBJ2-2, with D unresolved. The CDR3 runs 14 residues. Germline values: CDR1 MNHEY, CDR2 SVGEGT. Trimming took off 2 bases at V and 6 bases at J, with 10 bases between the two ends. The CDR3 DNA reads TGTGCCAGCAGTTACGTCCCCGGTTCCGGGGAGCTGTTTTTT. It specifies CASSYVPGSGELFF.

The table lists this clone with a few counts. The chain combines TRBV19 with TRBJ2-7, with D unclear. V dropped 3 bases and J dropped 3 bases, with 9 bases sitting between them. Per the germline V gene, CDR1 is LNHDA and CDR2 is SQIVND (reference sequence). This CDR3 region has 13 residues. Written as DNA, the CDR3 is TGTGCCAGTAGTATTGGGCCCTACTACGAGCAGTACTTC. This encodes CASSIGPYYEQYF.

The CDR3 loop reads CASSLSGYNEQFF. The CDR3 DNA is TGTGCCAGCAGCTTATCAGGGTACAATGAGCAGTTCTTC. J is TRBJ2-1 and V is TRBV7-2, with D tentatively TRBD1 (5 bases). The V end was cut by 2 bases, the J end by 4 bases, with 6 bases between. The CDR3 is 13 residues long. Per the germline V gene, CDR1 is SGHTA and CDR2 is FQGNSA.

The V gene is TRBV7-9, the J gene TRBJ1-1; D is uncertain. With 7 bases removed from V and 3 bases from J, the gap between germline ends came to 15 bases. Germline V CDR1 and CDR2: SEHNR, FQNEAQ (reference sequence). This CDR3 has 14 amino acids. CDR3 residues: CASNPSAGYTEAFF. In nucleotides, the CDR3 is TGTGCCAGCAACCCTTCGGCAGGCTACACTGAAGCTTTCTTT.

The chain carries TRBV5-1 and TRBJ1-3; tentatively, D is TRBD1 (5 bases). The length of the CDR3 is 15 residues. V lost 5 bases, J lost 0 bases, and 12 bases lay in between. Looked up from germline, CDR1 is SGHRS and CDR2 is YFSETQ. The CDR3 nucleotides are TGCGCCAGCAGTCAGGACACTACCTCTGGAAACACCATATATTTT. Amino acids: CASSQDTTSGNTIYF. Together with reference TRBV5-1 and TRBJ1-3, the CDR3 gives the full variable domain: KAGVTQTPRYLIKTRGQQVTLSCSPISGHRSVSWYQQTPGQGLQFLFEYFSETQRNKGNFPGRFSGRQFSNSRSEMNVSTLELGDSALYLCASSQDTTSGNTIYFGEGSWLTVV.

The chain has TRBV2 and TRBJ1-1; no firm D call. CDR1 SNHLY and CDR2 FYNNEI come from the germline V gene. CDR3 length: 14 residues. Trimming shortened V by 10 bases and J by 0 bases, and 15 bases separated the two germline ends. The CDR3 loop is CAILRSRMNTEAFF. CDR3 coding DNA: TGTGCCATTCTGCGGAGTAGGATGAACACTGAAGCTTTCTTT.

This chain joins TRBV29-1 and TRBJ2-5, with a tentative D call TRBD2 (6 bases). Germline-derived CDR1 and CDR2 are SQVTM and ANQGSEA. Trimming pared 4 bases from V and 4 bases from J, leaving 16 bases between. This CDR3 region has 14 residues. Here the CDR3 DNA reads TGCAGCGTTGTAGTCGGGAGTGGCGGAGAGACCCAGTACTTC. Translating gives CSVVVGSGGETQYF.

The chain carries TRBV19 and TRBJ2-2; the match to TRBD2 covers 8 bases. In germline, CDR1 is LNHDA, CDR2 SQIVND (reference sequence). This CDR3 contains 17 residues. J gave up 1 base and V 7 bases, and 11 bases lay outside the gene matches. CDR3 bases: TGTGCCAGTACCCTAGGGTCTAGCGGGCTGAACACCGGGGAGCTGTTTTTT. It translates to CASTLGSSGLNTGELFF.

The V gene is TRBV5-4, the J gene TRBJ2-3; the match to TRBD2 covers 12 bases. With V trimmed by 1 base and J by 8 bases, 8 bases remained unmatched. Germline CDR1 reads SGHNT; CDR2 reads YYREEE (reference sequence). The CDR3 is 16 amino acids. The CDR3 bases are TGTGCCAGCAGCTTGCGTCTAGCGGGAGGGCGAGGTACGCAGTATTTT. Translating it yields CASSLRLAGGRGTQYF. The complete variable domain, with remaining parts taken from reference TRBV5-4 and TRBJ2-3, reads ETGVTQSPTHLIKTRGQQVTLRCSSQSGHNTVSWYQQALGQGPQFIFQYYREEENGRGNFPPRFSGLQFPNYSSELNVNALELDDSALYLCASSLRLAGGRGTQYFGPGTRLTVL.